These 16 T cell receptor beta chains were all obtained from the same sample, sequenced in a study of blood T cell repertoires in COVID-19. The method was immunoSEQ multiplex PCR; TCRdb's version includes in-frame clones alone and lacks a portion of them. The sample has under 300,000 clones, approximately 88% seen once. The source material was peripheral blood. Receptors were obtained from a human donor with COVID-19, enrolled during active disease. The donor label of this sample is uncertain.

The V and J genes are TRBV5-4 and TRBJ2-4; 9 nucleotides agree with TRBD1. The V segment lost 4 bases and the J segment 8 bases; nucleotides outside the gene matches: 4. The CDR3 contains 13 residues. Germline lookup yields CDR1 SGHNT and CDR2 YYREEE (reference sequence). Written as DNA, the CDR3 is TGTGCCAGCAGCCAAGACAGGGGGGACATTCAGTACTTC. It translates to CASSQDRGDIQYF.

The V gene is TRBV24-1, the J gene TRBJ2-1; a weak D match, TRBD2 (6 bases). V lost 4 bases and J 10 bases, leaving 22 bases between the germline ends. CDR3 size: 16 residues. In germline, CDR1 is KGHDR, CDR2 SFDVKD. The CDR3, as DNA: TGTGCCACCAGTGACTCCACTAGGGGCCCGGCGGGAGAGCAGTTCTTC. Its translation is CATSDSTRGPAGEQFF.

The chain is built from TRBV5-1 and TRBJ2-3, with TRBD2 matching 10 bases. Unmatched junction bases numbered 11, after V lost 4 bases and J lost 3 bases. The germline gives CDR1 SGHRS, CDR2 YFSETQ. The CDR3 extends over 17 amino acids. The CDR3 here is CASSLNVAGGVTDTQYF. The DNA of the CDR3 is TGCGCCAGCAGCCTAAACGTAGCGGGAGGTGTGACAGATACGCAGTATTTT.

The chain joins TRBV12-3 or TRBV12-4 to TRBJ1-4; 8 bases agree with TRBD1. The V and J ends lost 6 bases and 8 bases, in that order; junction bases with no gene match: 5. This CDR3 spans 13 amino acids. CDR3: CASRDRDREKLFF. CDR3 nucleotides: TGTGCCAGCAGGGACAGGGACCGCGAAAAACTGTTTTTT.

This rearrangement joins TRBV6-6 to TRBJ1-1; the D is unclear. Germline-derived CDR1 and CDR2 are MNHNY and SVGAGI (reference sequence). The germline V and J ends were trimmed by 0 bases and 4 bases, with 9 bases remaining between them. The CDR3 consists of 14 residues. This CDR3 is CASSYSGTVTEAFF. For the CDR3, the DNA is TGTGCCAGCAGTTACTCGGGCACGGTCACTGAAGCTTTCTTT.

V is TRBV5-1 and J is TRBJ2-1; the match to TRBD2 covers 12 bases. The germline CDR1 and CDR2 sequences are SGHRS and YFSETQ. Germline trimming cut 3 bases from V and 6 bases from J; bases unmatched to any gene: 7. The CDR3 length is 16 residues. CDR3 DNA: TGCGCCAGCAGCTCACGACTAGCGGGAGCAGCCAATGAGCAGTTCTTC. This gives the protein CASSSRLAGAANEQFF.

The rearrangement links TRBV6-1 to TRBJ1-5; 9 positions agree with TRBD1. J lost 11 bases, V lost 2 bases, and 10 bases had no gene match. Germline CDR1 reads MNHNS; CDR2 reads SASEGT. CDR3 length: 15 residues. The CDR3 spells CASSEYGTGWAAQHF. CDR3 bases: TGTGCCAGCAGTGAATATGGGACAGGGTGGGCCGCCCAGCATTTT.

The chain carries TRBV5-1 and TRBJ2-7, with 12 bases fitting TRBD1. The CDR3 spans 15 residues. V lost 1 base and J lost 6; bases outside the gene matches: 5. Germline values: CDR1 SGHRS, CDR2 YFSETQ. The CDR3: CASSLSGQGALEQYF. CDR3 nucleotides: TGCGCCAGCAGCTTGTCGGGACAGGGGGCCCTCGAGCAGTACTTC.

V gene TRBV5-1 combines with J gene TRBJ2-2, with 9 bases matching TRBD1. CDR1 is SGHRS and CDR2 is YFSETQ in the germline V gene. This CDR3 contains 14 residues. The V and J ends lost 4 bases and 5 bases, in that order; junction bases with no gene match: 3. The CDR3 protein is CASSPDRGTGELFF. The CDR3 nucleotides read TGCGCCAGCAGCCCTGACAGGGGGACCGGGGAGCTGTTTTTT. The full variable domain, with the rest looked up from reference TRBV5-1 and TRBJ2-2, is KAGVTQTPRYLIKTRGQQVTLSCSPISGHRSVSWYQQTPGQGLQFLFEYFSETQRNKGNFPGRFSGRQFSNSRSEMNVSTLELGDSALYLCASSPDRGTGELFFGEGSRLTVL.

CDR3 loop: CASNDGARGVGYTF. As DNA, the CDR3 is TGTGCCAGCAACGACGGGGCCAGGGGAGTTGGCTACACCTTC. The rearrangement joins TRBV6-5 to TRBJ1-2, with a weak D call TRBD1 (6 bases). CDR1 is MNHEY and CDR2 is SVGAGI in the germline V gene. The CDR3 sequence is 14 residues long. V lost 7 bases and J lost 7, with 19 bases in between.

V and J are TRBV5-4 and TRBJ1-2; 9 positions match TRBD1. The CDR3 totals 15 residues. The germline V gene has CDR1 SGHNT and CDR2 YYREEE (reference sequence). J lost 7 bases, V lost 4 bases, and 11 bases had no gene match. The DNA for the CDR3 is TGTGCCAGCAGCCCACGCCAGGGACAGGGCCGTGGCTACACCTTC. Its translation is CASSPRQGQGRGYTF.

The CDR3 region has the DNA TGTGCCAGCAGAACTCCCGGGTCCCCAACTAATGAAAAACTGTTTTTT. Amino acids: CASRTPGSPTNEKLFF. The J gene is TRBJ1-4, the V gene TRBV2; D gene ambiguous. Germline CDR1 is SNHLY and CDR2 is FYNNEI. The CDR3 extends over 16 amino acids. The V end was cut by 6 bases, the J end by 0 bases, with 14 bases between.

This sequence joins TRBV6-5 and TRBJ1-1, with 8 bases identical to TRBD1. This CDR3 spans 15 amino acids. Germline assignment: CDR1 MNHEY and CDR2 SVGAGI. V lost 6 bases, J lost 1 base, and 7 bases stayed unmatched. CDR3 DNA: TGTGCCAGCAGGAAGACAGGGGAAACGAACACTGAAGCTTTCTTT. Translating it yields CASRKTGETNTEAFF.

The gene calls are TRBV18 and TRBJ2-5, with a tentative D call TRBD2 (6 bases). Germline-derived CDR1 and CDR2 are KGHSH and LQKENI. This CDR3 region has 14 residues. V was clipped by 6 bases and J by 14 bases, with 25 bases between them. In DNA form, the CDR3 reads TGTGCCAGCTCGAAACGGGGACTGGGTAACACGGATTACTTC. Translating gives CASSKRGLGNTDYF.

The V gene is TRBV10-3, the J gene TRBJ1-5, with TRBD1 identical over 7 bases. Germline V lookup: CDR1 ENHRY, CDR2 SYGVKD. With 11 bases clipped from V and 5 bases from J, the junction kept 9 bases outside the gene matches. The CDR3 runs 13 residues. The CDR3: CASRGDGDQPQHF. CDR3 coding DNA: TGTGCCTCCAGGGGGGACGGAGATCAGCCCCAGCATTTT.

This chain links TRBV3-1 (or the pseudogene TRBV3-2) with TRBJ2-1; D gene uncertain. V was shortened by 2 bases and J by 0 bases, with 11 bases between the two germline ends. Germline CDR1 reads LGHDT; CDR2 reads YNNKEL (reference sequence). The CDR3 is 16 amino acids. The CDR3 protein is CASSQLVSSSYNEQFF. CDR3 bases: TGTGCCAGCAGCCAACTAGTCTCGAGCTCCTACAATGAGCAGTTCTTC.